The clone carrying this T cell receptor (beta chain) was observed a few times. One end of the junction fails to match germline, which may point to a read error. cDNA specific to TCR beta was made from around 530 ng of total RNA, with a constant-region primer employed for priming. Each TCR beta library was derived from three nested multiplex PCR rounds that employed slightly modified ARM-PCR. TCRdb redid the calling of the multiplex PCR reads with MiXCR, one entry per CDR3 protein. The sample contains about 78,000 distinct CDR3 sequences, 71% of which appear only once. Co-extracting RNA and DNA was done with roughly 17-33 mg of unsorted bulk tissue as input. These data come from a study of tumor-infiltrating lymphocytes in primary liver carcinoma. The sample comprised liver tumor tissue from sampling region 4. The subset was: tumor region T4, right-lateral pole. The sequence was obtained from a woman aged 55-69 years with primary liver carcinoma and hepatitis B virus infection.

CDR3 sequence: CSVVGRSSYNELFF. DNA of the CDR3: TGCAGCGTTGTTGGCAGGTCCTCCTACAATGAGCTGTTCTTC. The V call is TRBV29-1, the J call TRBJ2-1, with D unresolved. CDR1 is SQVTM and CDR2 is ANQGSEA in the germline V gene. The CDR3 has 14 residues.